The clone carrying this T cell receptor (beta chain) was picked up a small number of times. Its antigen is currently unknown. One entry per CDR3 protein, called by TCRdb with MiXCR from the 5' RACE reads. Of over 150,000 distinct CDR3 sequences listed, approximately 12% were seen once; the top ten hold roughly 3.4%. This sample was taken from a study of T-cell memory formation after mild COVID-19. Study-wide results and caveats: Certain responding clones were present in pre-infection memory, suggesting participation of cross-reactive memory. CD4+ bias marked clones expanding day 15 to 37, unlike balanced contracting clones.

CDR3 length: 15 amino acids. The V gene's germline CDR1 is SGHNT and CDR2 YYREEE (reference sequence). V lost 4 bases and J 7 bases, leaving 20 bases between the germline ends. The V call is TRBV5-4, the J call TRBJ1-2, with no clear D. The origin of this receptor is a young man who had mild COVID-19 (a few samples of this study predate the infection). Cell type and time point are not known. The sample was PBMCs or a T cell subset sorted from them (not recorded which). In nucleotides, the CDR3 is TGTGCCAGCAGCAAAGCGGGCGGAGGGAAAGTTGGCTACACCTTC. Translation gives CASSKAGGGKVGYTF.